The rows below give T cell receptor beta chains drawn from one sample of a study of blood T cell repertoires in COVID-19. TCRdb keeps only in-frame clones here, not all; method: immunoSEQ multiplex PCR. The sample lists about 140,000 clones, 75% to 90% occurring once. Material: peripheral blood. These receptors all stem from a human donor in a cohort sampled during active COVID-19. Both conserved end residues are trimmed from each CDR3.

j_gene: TRBJ1-5
v_gene: TRBV5-1
CDR3aa: ASSPRGGNQPQH

j_gene: TRBJ2-4
v_gene: TRBV18
CDR3aa: ASSHESLAKNIQY

j_gene: TRBJ2-1
v_gene: TRBV7-2
CDR3aa: ASSLVGKGTGGMNEQF

j_gene: TRBJ1-5
v_gene: TRBV9
CDR3aa: ASSAGYNQPQH

j_gene: TRBJ2-2
v_gene: TRBV6-5
CDR3aa: ASSSQGASGELF

j_gene: TRBJ1-4
v_gene: TRBV12-5
CDR3aa: ASGRTGSTSEGLF

j_gene: TRBJ1-1
v_gene: TRBV30
CDR3aa: ACSPGLWDTEAF

j_gene: TRBJ2-1
v_gene: TRBV10-2
CDR3aa: ASSESRGGEQF

j_gene: TRBJ2-3
v_gene: TRBV15
CDR3aa: ATSRDRTGGEDTQY

j_gene: TRBJ2-7
v_gene: TRBV7-9
CDR3aa: ASSPRGEQY

j_gene: TRBJ1-6
v_gene: TRBV9
CDR3aa: ASSGGTGGDSPLH

j_gene: TRBJ2-7
v_gene: TRBV4-1
CDR3aa: ASSQGQGAYEQY

j_gene: TRBJ2-1
v_gene: TRBV19
CDR3aa: ASKVPGGSYNEQF

j_gene: TRBJ1-1
v_gene: TRBV6-5
CDR3aa: ASSYGGVTEAF

j_gene: TRBJ1-5
v_gene: TRBV2
CDR3aa: ASSESGVPNQPQH

j_gene: TRBJ1-1
v_gene: TRBV7-3
CDR3aa: ASSLFERTEAF

j_gene: TRBJ1-4
v_gene: TRBV6-1
CDR3aa: ASSEDRRQPSTGEKLF

j_gene: TRBJ2-3
v_gene: TRBV6-4
CDR3aa: ASSRQGADTQY

j_gene: TRBJ2-2
v_gene: TRBV27
CDR3aa: ASRQKSGLAGELF

j_gene: TRBJ1-3
v_gene: TRBV18
CDR3aa: ASSPLPGEGNTIY

j_gene: TRBJ2-7
v_gene: TRBV9
CDR3aa: ASSPLPFYEQY

j_gene: TRBJ2-7
v_gene: TRBV27
CDR3aa: ASSLGPPGLAGYEQY

j_gene: TRBJ2-7
v_gene: TRBV6-5
CDR3aa: ASSYSIQAKEQY

j_gene: TRBJ1-5
v_gene: TRBV4-1
CDR3aa: ASSPPGQLSNQPQH

j_gene: TRBJ2-2
v_gene: TRBV20-1
CDR3aa: SASTRRREGAGELF

j_gene: TRBJ2-2
v_gene: TRBV25-1
CDR3aa: ASSRAGDTGELF

j_gene: TRBJ1-2
v_gene: TRBV2
CDR3aa: ASSESRQEGRDT

j_gene: TRBJ1-5
v_gene: TRBV19
CDR3aa: ASSIGTVAFNQPQH

j_gene: TRBJ1-2
v_gene: TRBV9
CDR3aa: ASSERVNYGYT

j_gene: TRBJ1-1
v_gene: TRBV30
CDR3aa: ACERMVNTEAF

j_gene: TRBJ1-5
v_gene: TRBV5-6
CDR3aa: ASSITGDNQPQH

j_gene: TRBJ2-5
v_gene: TRBV28
CDR3aa: ASSFFTTGEVETQY

j_gene: TRBJ2-3
v_gene: TRBV6-5
CDR3aa: ASGLAGGSDTQY

j_gene: TRBJ2-3
v_gene: TRBV7-8
CDR3aa: ASSLASGQGASTQY

j_gene: TRBJ2-1
v_gene: TRBV7-2
CDR3aa: ASSSIRGAMDEQF

j_gene: TRBJ2-2
v_gene: TRBV12-3/TRBV12-4
CDR3aa: ASTPVLTGELF

j_gene: TRBJ2-5
v_gene: TRBV3-1/TRBV3-2
CDR3aa: ASSHAMGGGETQY

j_gene: TRBJ2-3
v_gene: TRBV4-1
CDR3aa: ASSREEQGSDTQY

j_gene: TRBJ1-2
v_gene: TRBV19
CDR3aa: ASSIATGDGYT

j_gene: TRBJ2-3
v_gene: TRBV7-9
CDR3aa: ARTPWGRGATDTQY

j_gene: TRBJ1-1
v_gene: TRBV7-2
CDR3aa: ASSTDRPTEAF

j_gene: TRBJ1-2
v_gene: TRBV19
CDR3aa: ASSKTGTGALGGYT

j_gene: TRBJ2-3
v_gene: TRBV7-9
CDR3aa: AILGGTPSTDTQY

j_gene: TRBJ1-1
v_gene: TRBV2
CDR3aa: AGWAEGNTEAF